One sample yielded the 29 T cell receptor beta chains listed below, sequenced in a study of T cells in women clearing cervical HPV infection. Only in-frame clones appear in the TCRdb table, and some are missing; sequencing was by immunoSEQ multiplex PCR. The listing contains tens of thousands of clones. The sequenced material came from blood buffy coat. Receptor source: a woman aged 18 to 75 with a cervical HPV16 infection that either progressed to CIN3+ or cleared (not recorded which).

In the case of this clone: The read comes to an end 3 residues before the CDR3 does, leaving the germline J gene to fill in the end. V gene TRBV20-1 combines with J gene TRBJ2-7, with D possibly TRBD2 on 6 matching bases. The V gene's germline CDR1 is DFQATT and CDR2 SNEGSKA (reference sequence). The CDR3 loop spans 13 amino acids. Between the trimmed V and J ends, which lost 3 bases and 2 bases, there was a span of 11 bases. The CDR3 bases that were read are TGCAGTGCTAGTGGGGGGAGGACCTACGAG. The encoded protein is CSASGGRTYE. The CDR3 as a whole reads CSASGGRTYEQYF.

On this clone: Read sequence stops 3 residues before the CDR3 end, and the germline J gene provides the missing end. V is TRBV20-1 and J is TRBJ1-6; no reliable D call. CDR1 and CDR2 from the germline V gene are DFQATT and SNEGSKA (reference sequence). This CDR3 is 11 amino acids long. The CDR3 here is CSAAPLGPLHF. The part of the CDR3 DNA that was read is TGCAGTGCTGCGCCCCTTGGTCCC.

Comment on this clone: The CDR3 extends 3 residues past the end of the read, so its final part is completed from the germline J gene. The V call is TRBV11-3, the J call TRBJ2-1, with D maybe TRBD2 (6 bases). The CDR3 is 13 amino acids. Germline CDR1 SGHNT, CDR2 YENEEA. The ends were cut back, 5 bases at V and 7 bases at J, with 12 bases in the middle. The covered CDR3 bases are TGTGCCAGCAGCCTCGGACTACCGAATGAG. This gives the protein CASSLGLPNE. The whole CDR3 protein is CASSLGLPNEQFF. The full variable domain, completed using reference TRBV11-3 and TRBJ2-1, is EAGVVQSPRYKIIEKKQPVAFWCNPISGHNTLYWYLQNLGQGPELLIRYENEEAVDDSQLPKDRFSAERLKGVDSTLKIQPAELGDSAVYLCASSLGLPNEQFFGPGTRLTVL.

With respect to this clone: The read terminates 3 residues ahead of where the CDR3 ends, so the germline J gene completes it. The chain is built from TRBV14 and TRBJ1-2; TRBD1 aligns across 11 bases. There are 16 residues in the CDR3. The germline CDR1 and CDR2 sequences are SGHDN and FVKESK. CDR3 region: CASSRTGGPRSYDYTF. The sequenced part of the CDR3 DNA is TGTGCCAGCAGCCGGACAGGGGGCCCCCGATCCTACGAC.

As regards this clone: The read stops 3 residues short of the end of the CDR3; the missing end is completed from the germline J gene. The genes are TRBV7-6 and TRBJ2-1; the match to TRBD1 covers 8 bases. The CDR3 consists of 15 residues. Unmatched junction bases numbered 7, after V lost 2 bases and J lost 7 bases. From germline, CDR1 is SGHVS and CDR2 FNYEAQ. The CDR3 here is CASSLWTGLENEQFF. The sequenced part of the CDR3 DNA is TGTGCCAGCAGCTTATGGACAGGGTTAGAAAATGAG.

About this clone: The CDR3 goes on 3 residues after the read ends, and that part is filled in from the germline J gene. This chain uses TRBV20-1 with TRBJ2-1; 10 nucleotides line up with TRBD2. The J segment lost 8 bases and the V segment lost 4 bases, leaving 5 bases of the junction unmatched. The germline CDR1 and CDR2 sequences are DFQATT and SNEGSKA (reference sequence). The CDR3 sequence is 13 residues long. This CDR3 reads CSAIAGGRDEQFF. Incomplete CDR3 DNA: TGCAGTGCTATAGCGGGGGGCAGGGATGAG.

Concerning this clone: The missing CDR3 end, 3 residues past where the read stops, is filled in from the germline J gene. The chain has TRBV20-1 and TRBJ2-5, with TRBD2 matching 9 bases. Per germline, CDR1 DFQATT and CDR2 SNEGSKA (reference sequence). This CDR3 region has 15 residues. Incomplete CDR3 DNA: TGCAGTGCTAGAGATGGCGGGGGGGCGGGAGATACC. It yields the protein CSARDGGGAGDT. The whole CDR3 sequence is CSARDGGGAGDTQYF.

Notes on this clone: The read comes to an end 3 residues before the CDR3 does, leaving the germline J gene to fill in the end. This chain uses TRBV5-6 with TRBJ2-2, with no clear D. Germline assignment: CDR1 SGHDT and CDR2 YYEEEE. The CDR3 loop spans 13 amino acids. Trimming stripped 2 bases from V and 6 bases from J, with 8 bases between. The chain's CDR3 is CASSFRVAGELFF. CDR3 DNA (partial): TGTGCCAGCAGCTTCCGGGTCGCCGGGGAG.

CDR3: CAWRLGGANTGELFF. The part of the CDR3 DNA that was read is TGTGCCTGGAGGCTTGGCGGTGCGAACACCGGGGAG. V usage is TRBV30 and J usage is TRBJ2-2; D is unclear. The read ends 3 residues shy of where the CDR3 ends; the end is completed using the germline J gene. CDR1 and CDR2 from the germline V gene are GTSNPN and SVGIG (reference sequence). This CDR3 comprises 15 residues. Deletions cut 3 bases from V and 0 bases from J, with 11 bases between.

This clone ranks as large in terms of frequency. The DNA ends 3 residues before the CDR3 does, and the rest of the CDR3 is filled in from the germline J gene. The V and J genes are TRBV9 and TRBJ2-1; D is ambiguous. Per germline, CDR1 SGDLS and CDR2 YYNGEE. The V and J ends lost 3 bases and 1 base respectively, with 11 bases between them. The CDR3 loop spans 15 amino acids. CDR3 DNA (partial): TGTGCCAGCAGCGCAACTTTCAGGTCCTACAATGAG. Its protein product is CASSATFRSYNE. The complete CDR3 reads CASSATFRSYNEQFF.

Concerning this clone itself: The sequenced fragment ends 3 residues before the CDR3 boundary, so the rest is inferred from the germline J gene. V and J are TRBV3-1 (or the pseudogene TRBV3-2) and TRBJ1-6; 9 bases map to TRBD1. V lost 4 bases to trimming and J lost 7 bases; unmatched junction nucleotides: 8. Germline values: CDR1 LGHDT, CDR2 YNNKEL (reference sequence). The CDR3 is 16 amino acids. The CDR3 sequence is CASSRGTGTGNSPLHF. The covered CDR3 bases are TGTGCCAGCAGCCGAGGAACCGGGACAGGGAATTCACCC.

This clone is classed as medium-sized (0.01 to 0.1%) by frequency. The read falls 3 residues short of the CDR3 end, and the missing part is taken from the germline J gene. The chain carries TRBV7-2 and TRBJ2-5, with D perhaps matching TRBD1 (5 bases). V shed 3 bases and J shed 1 base, with 6 bases lying between them. Germline CDR1 and CDR2: SGHTA and FQGNSA. CDR3 size: 13 residues. The part of the CDR3 DNA that was read is TGTGCCAGCAGCTTCGACAGCCAAGAGACC. As protein: CASSFDSQET. The whole CDR3 protein reads CASSFDSQETQYF.

Worth noting for this clone: Read sequence stops 3 residues before the CDR3 end, and the germline J gene provides the missing end. The chain uses TRBV6-1 and TRBJ2-7; D is uncertain. The CDR3 has 13 amino acids. CDR1 is MNHNS, CDR2 SASEGT, per germline. Trimming took off 2 bases at V and 2 bases at J, with 7 bases between the two ends. CDR3 sequence reads: CASSEQVAYEQYF. Partial CDR3 DNA: TGTGCCAGCAGTGAACAGGTGGCCTACGAG.

Points on this clone: The CDR3 goes on 3 residues after the read ends, and that part is filled in from the germline J gene. This chain uses TRBV19 with TRBJ2-3; the D gene is possibly TRBD2 (6 bases). Germline loops: CDR1 LNHDA, CDR2 SQIVND (reference sequence). The V end lost 3 bases, the J end lost 5 bases, and 12 bases lay between the germline ends. The CDR3 contains 14 residues. The CDR3 sequence is CASSIRAEGDTQYF. The DNA read from the CDR3 is TGTGCCAGTAGTATCAGGGCGGAGGGAGATACG.

With respect to this clone: The read terminates 3 residues before the CDR3 end, so the remaining end is supplied by the germline J gene. The rearrangement links TRBV7-9 to TRBJ1-5, with a tentative D call TRBD1 (5 bases). The CDR3 length is 14 residues. Looked up from germline, CDR1 is SEHNR and CDR2 is FQNEAQ (reference sequence). V was shortened by 4 bases and J by 7 bases, with 14 bases between the two germline ends. CDR3 sequence: CASSSQGVEQPQHF. CDR3 DNA (partial): TGTGCCAGCAGCTCTCAGGGAGTCGAGCAGCCC.

A word on this clone: The missing CDR3 end, 3 residues past where the read stops, is filled in from the germline J gene. This rearrangement joins TRBV28 to TRBJ2-5; the D gene is possibly TRBD2 (6 bases). In germline, CDR1 is MDHEN, CDR2 SYDVKM. The ends were cut back, 8 bases at V and 1 base at J, with 17 bases in the middle. The CDR3 runs 15 residues. The CDR3 reads CASYTPGTSQETQYF. Incomplete CDR3 DNA: TGTGCCAGCTACACCCCGGGGACTTCCCAAGAGACC.

Details on this clone: The germline gene is not matched at one end of the junction; a read error may be the cause. Read data end 3 residues before the CDR3 end; the end is taken from the germline J gene. The rearrangement links TRBV6-2 or TRBV6-3 to TRBJ2-2; TRBD2 is a possible D gene (6 bases). This CDR3 is 13 amino acids long. Germline V CDR1 and CDR2: MNHEY, SVGEGT. The CDR3 DNA, read in part, is TGTGCCAGCAGTTATGGAGGTGCCGGGGGG. It specifies CASSYGGAGG. The full CDR3 is CASSYGGAGGLFF.

As to this clone: The read ends 3 residues shy of where the CDR3 ends; the end is completed using the germline J gene. This sequence joins TRBV7-2 and TRBJ1-2; D not resolved. CDR1 is SGHTA, CDR2 FQGNSA, per germline. The CDR3 loop spans 15 amino acids. The CDR3 sequence: CASRLSWVPTDTYTF. CDR3 DNA (partial): TGTGCCAGCAGGCTCTCGTGGGTCCCCACAGATACC.

As to this clone: The read ends 3 residues before the CDR3 terminus; that terminus is restored from the germline J gene. V and J are TRBV6-2 or TRBV6-3 and TRBJ1-5; TRBD1 agrees at 9 bases. The CDR3 sequence is 15 residues long. Germline CDR1 MNHEY, CDR2 SVGEGT. The trim removed 5 bases at V and 5 bases at J, leaving 7 bases unmatched. CDR3 bases read: TGTGCCAGCAGTGGGGACAGGGAGGGAGATCAGCCC. Its translation: CASSGDREGDQP. The CDR3 reads in full as CASSGDREGDQPQHF.

For this clone: The read halts 3 residues ahead of the CDR3 end, with the missing end drawn from the germline J gene. The chain uses TRBV2 and TRBJ1-6; 7 positions match TRBD1. Germline CDR1 reads SNHLY; CDR2 reads FYNNEI. The CDR3 runs 12 residues. CDR3 protein: CASSETTGSLHF. The sequenced part of the CDR3 DNA is TGTGCCAGCAGTGAGACGACAGGGTCC.

Points on this clone: The CDR3 goes on 3 residues after the read ends, and that part is filled in from the germline J gene. J is TRBJ2-2 and V is TRBV19, with TRBD1 matching 10 bases. The trim removed 9 bases at V and 4 bases at J, leaving 5 bases unmatched. Germline CDR1 and CDR2: LNHDA and SQIVND (reference sequence). CDR3 size: 14 residues. The part of the CDR3 DNA that was read is TGTGCCAGCGGACAGGGGGGGGTCACCGGGGAG. Amino acid sequence: CASGQGGVTGE. The full CDR3 protein reads CASGQGGVTGELFF.

Turning to this clone: The junction differs from germline at one of its ends, possibly a read error. Sequencing ends 3 residues short of the CDR3 end; the germline J gene provides the rest. The chain employs TRBV4-2 and TRBJ2-2; D ambiguous. CDR1 is LGHNA, CDR2 YNFKEQ, per germline. The CDR3 covers 15 residues. The sequenced part of the CDR3 DNA is TGCGCCAGCAGCCCTGAGGTAGCTTGGGCCGGGGAG. Translation: CASSPEVAWAGE. From start to end, the CDR3 is CASSPEVAWAGELFF.

In regard to this clone: The read finishes 3 residues shy of the CDR3 end, and the germline J gene is used to complete it. V is TRBV6-2 or TRBV6-3 and J is TRBJ1-1, with a tentative D call TRBD1 (5 bases). The germline V gene has CDR1 MNHEY and CDR2 SVGEGT. The CDR3 covers 14 residues. Trimming left V 2 bases short and J 4 bases short, with 11 bases between. CDR3 protein: CASSYQPGGTEAFF. The sequenced CDR3 bases are TGTGCCAGCAGTTACCAACCGGGGGGCACTGAA.

Notes on this clone: The CDR3 is cut off 3 residues early in the read; its end comes from the germline J gene. The chain has TRBV15 and TRBJ2-7, with TRBD1 matching over 7 bases. CDR1 is LNHNV and CDR2 is YYDKDF in the germline V gene (reference sequence). J was trimmed by 1 base and V by 0 bases; bases with no gene match: 3. The CDR3 runs 15 residues. This CDR3 is CATSRDAGGSYEQYF. CDR3 DNA (partial): TGTGCCACCAGCAGAGATGCAGGGGGTTCCTACGAG.

For this clone: The read comes to an end 3 residues before the CDR3 does, leaving the germline J gene to fill in the end. This chain joins TRBV6-2 or TRBV6-3 and TRBJ1-1; 8 positions match TRBD1. Germline assignment: CDR1 MNHEY and CDR2 SVGEGT. This CDR3 region has 15 residues. Unmatched junction bases numbered 6, after V lost 2 bases and J lost 4 bases. CDR3: CASSYTTGTGTEAFF. CDR3 DNA, as far as it was read: TGTGCCAGCAGTTACACCACCGGGACAGGCACTGAA.

A remark on this clone: The read is 3 residues too short to cover the CDR3 end, so that end is filled in from the germline J gene. The chain links TRBV4-1 to TRBJ1-2, with D perhaps TRBD1 (6 bases). CDR3 length: 14 amino acids. Germline lookup yields CDR1 MGHRA and CDR2 YSYEKL. V was pared by 0 bases and J by 3 bases, with 8 bases between. The CDR3 bases that were read are TGCGCCAGCAGCCAAGAAACAGGGCACTATGGC. Translating it yields CASSQETGHYG. The full CDR3 reads CASSQETGHYGYTF.

As regards this clone: The observed sequence ends 3 residues before the CDR3 terminus, with the missing tail filled in from the germline J gene. The chain combines TRBV7-6 with TRBJ1-2; D unclear. Germline assignment: CDR1 SGHVS and CDR2 FNYEAQ. The CDR3 loop spans 13 amino acids. Trimming removed 0 bases from V and 2 bases from J, with 4 bases in between. The part of the CDR3 DNA that was read is TGTGCCAGCAGCTTAGCAGGGAACTATGGC. It translates to CASSLAGNYG. The CDR3 reads in full as CASSLAGNYGYTF.

Remarks on this clone: One end of the junction fails to match germline, which may point to a read error. The read finishes 3 residues shy of the CDR3 end, and the germline J gene is used to complete it. Other DNA variants within this sample encode the same CDR3. V and J are TRBV20-1 and TRBJ1-3; 9 bases line up with TRBD1. Germline assignment: CDR1 DFQATT and CDR2 SNEGSKA (reference sequence). CDR3 size: 15 residues. The CDR3 loop reads CSARGADRGGNTIYF. The covered CDR3 bases are TGCAGTGCTAGAGGGGCGGACAGGGGTGGAAACACA.

Worth noting for this clone: The read comes to an end 3 residues before the CDR3 does, leaving the germline J gene to fill in the end. This chain connects TRBV4-2 to TRBJ2-7; D possibly corresponds to TRBD1 (6 bases). V was cut by 0 bases and J by 3 bases, with 9 bases left in between. Germline CDR1 reads LGHNA; CDR2 reads YNFKEQ. The CDR3 contains 14 residues. CDR3 sequence reads: CASSQDGQFYEQYF. The sequenced CDR3 bases are TGTGCCAGCAGCCAAGACGGACAGTTCTACGAG.